This record looks at one T cell receptor beta chain sequence and its context. This sample is part of a study of blood T cell repertoires in COVID-19. Study information: In each case, the material was cDNA or gDNA derived from T cells, B-cell-depleted T cells, or PBMCs.

With 4 bases removed from V and 5 bases from J, the gap between germline ends came to 18 bases. Looked up from germline, CDR1 is SGHRS and CDR2 is YFSETQ. This CDR3 is 15 amino acids long. Method: immunoSEQ multiplex PCR; TCRdb's copy keeps in-frame clones and lacks some. Here the sample spans some 100,000 clones, less than 85% being singletons. The rearrangement links TRBV5-1 to TRBJ2-5; the D gene is possibly TRBD2 (6 bases). The receptor was derived from an older woman with acute or convalescent COVID-19. Source material: peripheral blood. The CDR3 spells CASSPALSGDETQYF. CDR3 DNA sequence: TGCGCCAGCAGCCCTGCGTTGTCGGGGGACGAGACCCAGTACTTC.